In its sample, the clone carrying this TCR beta chain was seen a few times. V was cut by 4 bases and J by 0 bases, with 12 bases left in between. CDR1 and CDR2 (germline): MNHNS, SASEGT. The CDR3 runs to 15 residues. Each CDR3 protein is one row after TCRdb ran MiXCR on the RT-PCR reads. The sample contains hundreds of thousands of distinct CDR3 sequences, 14% of which appear only once. The chain carries TRBV6-1 and TRBJ1-1, with D possibly being TRBD1 (6 bases). Sequences were obtained from memory CD4+ T cells from blood. The receptor's source is a female donor in good health, serving as a healthy control. CDR3: CASSVLGAVNTEAFF. The CDR3 DNA reads TGTGCCAGCAGTGTTTTGGGGGCGGTGAACACTGAAGCTTTCTTT.